Sequencing of this TCR beta chain was carried out in a study of blood T cells in healthy people across ages (dated by TCRdb to 2014 to 2015). Turning to the overall study: In model experiments, template switching captured about one uniquely barcoded TCR beta cDNA molecule for every two T cells. To track age-related changes in TCR beta repertoire diversity, the study relied on deep sequencing normalized with unique cDNA molecular identifiers. The donors were divided into four age groups: young (average around 15 years), middle-aged (about 41), aged (roughly 60) and long-lived (about 79). Donors of different ages were randomly distributed across sequencing lanes to avoid experimental bias. For two donors (one aged 18 to 29 and one aged 80 or older), the study analyzed two additional independent replicas of 1 million unique cDNA reads from the same blood draw. Results the study describes overall, beyond this receptor: Donor CMV infection status was unknown, potentially confounding age-related changes in expanded clonotypes. Estimates of total diversity based on one million sequenced T cells were considered lower bounds and underestimates. Since profiling was done on bulk unsorted PBMCs, naive and antigen-experienced compartments could not be conclusively compared. As age increased, observed TCR beta diversity per million T cells dropped in a roughly linear way, and a significant reduction was already evident by age 40. There was a strong correlation between observed TCR beta diversity and the percentage of naive T cells measured by flow cytometry. The long-lived group showed more naive CD4+ T cells, fewer expanded clones and increased TCR diversity than the aged group, suggesting age selection.

Receptor amplification or capture employed 5' RACE. Instrument used: Illumina HiSeq 2500. A second PCR of about 6 to 11 cycles was performed with a sample-barcoded 5' primer and a J-beta primer mix. A template-switch 5' adaptor carrying 12 random nucleotides introduced a unique molecular identifier onto each TCR beta cDNA molecule. Each sample yielded at least 3 million CDR3-containing paired-end reads. First-strand cDNA synthesis was performed from all RNA using the Mint cDNA synthesis kit, with priming by a TRBC-specific oligonucleotide. Following uracil-DNA glycosylase treatment, a first 18-cycle PCR with universal primers M1SS and BC2_uni_R was performed on all cDNA. As for the original processing: For normalization, 1 million high-quality reads were randomly selected from each sample, with every read carrying a distinct molecular identifier. Instead of being binned into consensus sequences, reads with shared molecular identifiers were discarded. MiTCR, run with a Q25 quality threshold and the strictest error-elimination algorithm, handled CDR3 identification, clonotype clustering and error correction. A nonparametric unseen species model with Euler transformation was used to estimate a lower bound on total TCR beta diversity. The public reads were reanalyzed by TCRdb: fastp trimming at Q25, MiXCR alignment, in-frame beta chains only. Records with the same CDR3 protein are collapsed into one entry carrying the most frequent genes and DNA. What appears here as the V and J calls and clone size reflects TCRdb's work, not the paper's. For this sample the table gives about 1.4 million distinct CDR3 sequences, of which approximately 59% were detected only once. Clones ranked in the top ten supply roughly 6.3% of the sample.

The 39 donors, aged roughly 6 to 95 years, were systemically healthy Caucasian individuals from Russia. Ten milliliters of peripheral blood were drawn from each donor into EDTA-treated Vacutainer tubes. Ficoll-Paque density-gradient centrifugation was used to isolate PBMCs, with at least 6 million obtained per sample. Trizol reagent was used to extract total RNA from PBMCs, with at least 5.5 micrograms per sample. The percentages of naive CD45RAhigh/CD27high T cells were determined by flow cytometry on a PBMC aliquot from every donor. This clonotype was picked up a small number of times. It lacks a known antigen. Base qualities are not provided; no much larger clone lies one nucleotide away. The trim is 4 bases for V and 4 bases for J, with a gap of 11 bases between the germline ends. As encoded in the germline V gene (reference sequence), CDR1 is LGHDT while CDR2 is YNNKEL. The CDR3 measures 15 amino acids from cysteine to phenylalanine. Just CDR3 DNA is preserved here, 45 bases in frame from base 1.

Sample: blood. This TCR was recovered from a man aged 18 to 29 in good health. The sequence is built from TRBV3-1 and TRBJ2-6, and TRBD1 may be the D gene, going by 5 matching bases. The nucleotide sequence reads as follows: TGTGCCAGCAGCCCTGACAGTACAGGGGCCAACGTCCTGACTTTC. This translates into CASSPDSTGANVLTF.